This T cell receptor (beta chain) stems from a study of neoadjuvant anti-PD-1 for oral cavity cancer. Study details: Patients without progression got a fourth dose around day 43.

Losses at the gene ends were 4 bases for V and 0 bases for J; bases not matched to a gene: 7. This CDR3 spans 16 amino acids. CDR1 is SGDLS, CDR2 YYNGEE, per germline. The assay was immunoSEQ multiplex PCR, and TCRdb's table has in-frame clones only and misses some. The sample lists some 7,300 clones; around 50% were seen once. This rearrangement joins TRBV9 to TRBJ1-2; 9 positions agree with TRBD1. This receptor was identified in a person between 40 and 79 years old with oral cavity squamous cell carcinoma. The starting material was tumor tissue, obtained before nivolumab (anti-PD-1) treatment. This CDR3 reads CASSPTGQGANYGYTF. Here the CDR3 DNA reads TGTGCCAGCAGCCCAACGGGACAGGGTGCTAACTATGGCTACACCTTC.